A selection of T cell receptor beta chains follows, all from one sample in a study of cytomegalovirus exposure and HLA in healthy donors. Sequencing was performed with immunoSEQ multiplex PCR; in TCRdb, only in-frame clones are kept and a portion is missing. The sample has around 160,000 clones, approximately 79% seen once. The source material was PBMCs. These receptors all stem from a woman aged 40 to 49 in good health and CMV-seropositive. The CDR3 runs from the conserved cysteine through the conserved F or W. Size values are once, few and many counts, or a class for expanded clones, and some rows have none.

>TRBV1|TRBJ2-7|.
CTSSHRGGKTYEQYF
>TRBV5-1|TRBJ2-7|.
CASSLAGAGVSYEQYF
>TRBV18|TRBJ2-1|few
CASSPPDRGDEQFF
>TRBV9|TRBJ2-3|.
CASSVEGGGGQYF
>TRBV6-1|TRBJ2-7|once
CASRDTETASYEQYF
>TRBV11-2|TRBJ1-4|.
CASSFSGTVNEKLFF
>TRBV6-1|TRBJ1-2|.
CASSERQGNYGYTF
>TRBV9|TRBJ1-1|.
CASSKDRDTEAFF
>TRBV27|TRBJ2-4|few
CASSFSSGAAKNIQYF
>TRBV19|TRBJ1-5|.
CASSTSTGGIQPQHF
>TRBV19|TRBJ1-5|.
CASSIGPGTGYSNQPQHF
>TRBV27|TRBJ1-1|.
CASSLGYRLRMNTEAFF
>TRBV28|TRBJ2-2|.
CASSPPTGGISGELFF
>TRBV7-9|TRBJ1-4|.
CASTLGTPGPEKLFF
>TRBV20-1|TRBJ2-5|.
CSARVGVEYF
>TRBV15|TRBJ2-1|.
CATSISGGSYNEQFF
>TRBV6-1|TRBJ1-1|.
CASSDLEPWFLF
>TRBV7-6|TRBJ2-7|.
CASTPDQASYEQYF